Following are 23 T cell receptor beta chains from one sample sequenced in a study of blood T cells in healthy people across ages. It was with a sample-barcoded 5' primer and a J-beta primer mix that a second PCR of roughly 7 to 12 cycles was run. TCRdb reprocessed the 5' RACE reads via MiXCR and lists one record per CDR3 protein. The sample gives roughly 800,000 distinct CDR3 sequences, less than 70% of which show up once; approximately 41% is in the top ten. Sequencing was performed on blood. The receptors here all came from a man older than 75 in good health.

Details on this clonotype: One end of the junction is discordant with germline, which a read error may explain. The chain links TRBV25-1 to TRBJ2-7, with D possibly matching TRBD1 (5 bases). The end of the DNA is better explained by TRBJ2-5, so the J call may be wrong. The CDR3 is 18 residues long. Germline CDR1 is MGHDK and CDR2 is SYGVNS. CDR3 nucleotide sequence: TGTGCCAGCAAAGGTCAAAAAGGGGCTTGGGGCGGTCAAGTGACCCAGTACTTC. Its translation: CASKGQKGAWGGQVTQYF.

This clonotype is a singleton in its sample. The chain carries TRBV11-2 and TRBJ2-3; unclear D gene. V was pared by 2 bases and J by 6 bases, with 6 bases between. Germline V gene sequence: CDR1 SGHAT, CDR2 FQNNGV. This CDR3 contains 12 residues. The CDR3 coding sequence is TGTGCCAGCAGCTTACAGGCGGATACGCAGTATTTT. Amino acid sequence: CASSLQADTQYF.

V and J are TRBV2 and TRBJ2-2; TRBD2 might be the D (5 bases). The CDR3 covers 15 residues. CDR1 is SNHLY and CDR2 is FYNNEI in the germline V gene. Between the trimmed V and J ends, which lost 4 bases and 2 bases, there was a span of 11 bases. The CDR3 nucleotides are TGTGCCAGCAGTGTCGCTGGGAGAAACACCGGGGAGCTGTTTTTT. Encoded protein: CASSVAGRNTGELFF.

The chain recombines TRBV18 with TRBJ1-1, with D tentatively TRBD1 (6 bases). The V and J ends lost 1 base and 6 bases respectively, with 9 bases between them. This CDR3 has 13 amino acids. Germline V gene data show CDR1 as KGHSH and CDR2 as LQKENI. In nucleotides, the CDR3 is TGTGCCAGCTCACCACGGGACACCGCTGAAGCTTTCTTT. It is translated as CASSPRDTAEAFF.

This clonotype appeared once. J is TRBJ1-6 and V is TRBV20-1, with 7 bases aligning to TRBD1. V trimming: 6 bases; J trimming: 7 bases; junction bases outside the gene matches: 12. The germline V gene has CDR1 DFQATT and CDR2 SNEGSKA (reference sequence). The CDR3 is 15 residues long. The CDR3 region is CSAGDSLLGNSPLHF. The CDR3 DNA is TGCAGTGCCGGGGACAGCCTCCTGGGGAATTCACCCCTCCACTTT.

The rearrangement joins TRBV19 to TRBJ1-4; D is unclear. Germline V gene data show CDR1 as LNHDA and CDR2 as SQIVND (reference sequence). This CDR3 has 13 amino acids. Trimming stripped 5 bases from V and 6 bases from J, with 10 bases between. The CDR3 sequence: CASSRRSYEKLFF. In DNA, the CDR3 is TGTGCCAGTAGTCGCAGGTCTTATGAAAAACTGTTTTTT.

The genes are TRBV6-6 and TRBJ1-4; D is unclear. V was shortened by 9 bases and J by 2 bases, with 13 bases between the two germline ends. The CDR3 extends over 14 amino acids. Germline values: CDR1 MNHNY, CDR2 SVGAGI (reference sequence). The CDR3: CASASIRTNEKLFF. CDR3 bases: TGTGCCAGTGCTAGTATCCGGACTAATGAAAAACTGTTTTTT.

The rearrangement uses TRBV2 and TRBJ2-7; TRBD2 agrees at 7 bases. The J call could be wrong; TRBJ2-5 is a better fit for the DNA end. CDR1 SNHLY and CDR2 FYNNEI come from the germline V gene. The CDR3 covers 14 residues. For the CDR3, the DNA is TGTGCCAGCAGCCGTGGGCGGGGGAGGGAGACCCAGTACTTC. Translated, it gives CASSRGRGRETQYF.

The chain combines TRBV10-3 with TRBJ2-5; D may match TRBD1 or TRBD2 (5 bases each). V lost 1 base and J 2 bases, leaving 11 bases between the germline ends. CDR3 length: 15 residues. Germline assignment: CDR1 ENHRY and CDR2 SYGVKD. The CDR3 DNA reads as TGTGCCATCAGTGAGTTTCGGGGCAATCAAGAGACCCAGTACTTC. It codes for CAISEFRGNQETQYF.

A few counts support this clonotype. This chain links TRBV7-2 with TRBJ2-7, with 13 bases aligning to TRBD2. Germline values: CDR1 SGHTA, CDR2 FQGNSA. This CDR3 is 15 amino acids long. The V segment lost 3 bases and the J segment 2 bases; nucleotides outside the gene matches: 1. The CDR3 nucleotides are TGTGCCAGCAGCTTTGGACTAGCGGGGGCCTACGAGCAGTACTTC. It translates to CASSFGLAGAYEQYF.

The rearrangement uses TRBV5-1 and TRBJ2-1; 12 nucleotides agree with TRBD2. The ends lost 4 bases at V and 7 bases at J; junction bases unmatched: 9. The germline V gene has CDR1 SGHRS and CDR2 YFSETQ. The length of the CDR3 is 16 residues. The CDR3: CASSKTLAGGMNEQFF. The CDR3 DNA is TGCGCCAGCAGCAAAACACTAGCGGGAGGTATGAATGAGCAGTTCTTC. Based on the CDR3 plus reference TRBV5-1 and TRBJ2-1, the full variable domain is KAGVTQTPRYLIKTRGQQVTLSCSPISGHRSVSWYQQTPGQGLQFLFEYFSETQRNKGNFPGRFSGRQFSNSRSEMNVSTLELGDSALYLCASSKTLAGGMNEQFFGPGTRLTVL.

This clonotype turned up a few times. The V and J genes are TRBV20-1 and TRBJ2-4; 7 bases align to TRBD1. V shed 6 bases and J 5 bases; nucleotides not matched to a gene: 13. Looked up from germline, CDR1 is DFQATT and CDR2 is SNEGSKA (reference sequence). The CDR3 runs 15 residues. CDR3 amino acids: CSAGASGQAQNIQYF. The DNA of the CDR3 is TGCAGTGCCGGAGCTTCCGGACAGGCGCAAAACATTCAGTACTTC.

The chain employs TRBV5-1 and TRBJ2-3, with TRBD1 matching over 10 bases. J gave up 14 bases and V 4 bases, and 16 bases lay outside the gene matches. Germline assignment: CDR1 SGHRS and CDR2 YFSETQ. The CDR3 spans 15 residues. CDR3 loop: CASSATGGESRYAYF. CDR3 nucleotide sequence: TGCGCCAGCAGCGCGACAGGGGGCGAGTCGAGATACGCGTATTTT.

The CDR3 loop is CASSFSQSSYNEQFF. CDR3 sequence (DNA): TGTGCCAGCAGCTTTTCCCAGAGCTCCTACAATGAGCAGTTCTTC. The chain joins TRBV2 to TRBJ2-1; D gene uncertain. The V end lost 6 bases, the J end lost 0 bases, and 12 bases lay between the germline ends. The CDR3 contains 15 residues. CDR1 is SNHLY and CDR2 is FYNNEI in the germline V gene. Supplemented by reference TRBV2 and TRBJ2-1, the full variable domain reads EPEVTQTPSHQVTQMGQEVILRCVPISNHLYFYWYRQILGQKVEFLVSFYNNEISEKSEIFDDQFSVERPDGSNFTLKIRSTKLEDSAMYFCASSFSQSSYNEQFFGPGTRLTVL.

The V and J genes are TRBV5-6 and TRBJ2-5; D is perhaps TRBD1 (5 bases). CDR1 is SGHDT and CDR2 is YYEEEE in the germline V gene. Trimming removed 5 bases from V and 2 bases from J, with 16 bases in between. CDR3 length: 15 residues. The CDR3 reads CASRSLGRTQETQYF. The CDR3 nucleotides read TGTGCCAGCAGATCGCTCGGACGGACACAAGAGACCCAGTACTTC. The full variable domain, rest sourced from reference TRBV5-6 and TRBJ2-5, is DAGVTQSPTHLIKTRGQQVTLRCSPKSGHDTVSWYQQALGQGPQFIFQYYEEEERQRGNFPDRFSGHQFPNYSSELNVNALLLGDSALYLCASRSLGRTQETQYFGPGTRLLVL.

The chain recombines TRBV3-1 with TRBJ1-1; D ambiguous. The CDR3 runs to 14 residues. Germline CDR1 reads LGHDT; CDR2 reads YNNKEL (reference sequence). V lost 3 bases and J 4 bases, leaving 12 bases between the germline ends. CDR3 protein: CASSQGFVGTEAFF. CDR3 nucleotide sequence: TGTGCCAGCAGCCAGGGGTTCGTAGGCACTGAAGCTTTCTTT.

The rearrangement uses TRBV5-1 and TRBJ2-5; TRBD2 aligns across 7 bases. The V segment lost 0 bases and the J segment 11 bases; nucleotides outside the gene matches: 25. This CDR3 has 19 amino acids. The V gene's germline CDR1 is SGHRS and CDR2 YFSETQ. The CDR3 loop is CASSLEGSGSKSIIDEQYF. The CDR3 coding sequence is TGCGCCAGCAGCTTGGAGGGTAGCGGGTCGAAATCGATAATCGATGAGCAGTACTTC.

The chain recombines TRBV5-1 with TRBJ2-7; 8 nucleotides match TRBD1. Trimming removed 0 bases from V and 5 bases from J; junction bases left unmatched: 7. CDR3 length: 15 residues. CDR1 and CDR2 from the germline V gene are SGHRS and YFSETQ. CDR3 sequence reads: CASSLGPDRGNEQYF. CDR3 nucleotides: TGCGCCAGCAGCTTGGGTCCCGACAGGGGAAACGAGCAGTACTTC.

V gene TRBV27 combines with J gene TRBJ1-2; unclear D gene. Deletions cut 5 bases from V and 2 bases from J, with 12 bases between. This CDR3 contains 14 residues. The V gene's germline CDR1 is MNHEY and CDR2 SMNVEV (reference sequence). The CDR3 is CASSVLGGNYGYTF. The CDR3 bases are TGTGCCAGCAGTGTATTGGGCGGAAACTATGGCTACACCTTC.

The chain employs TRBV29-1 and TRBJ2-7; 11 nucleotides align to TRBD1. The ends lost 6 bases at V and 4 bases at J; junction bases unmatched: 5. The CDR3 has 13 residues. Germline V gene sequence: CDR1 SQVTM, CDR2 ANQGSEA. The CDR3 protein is CSVLDRGLYEQYF. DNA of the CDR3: TGCAGCGTCCTGGACAGGGGGCTTTACGAGCAGTACTTC.

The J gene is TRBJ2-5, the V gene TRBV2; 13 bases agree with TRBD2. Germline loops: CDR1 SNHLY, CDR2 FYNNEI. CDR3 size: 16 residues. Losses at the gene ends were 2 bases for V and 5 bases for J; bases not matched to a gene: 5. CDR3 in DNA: TGTGCCAGCAGTGAAACTAGCGGGAGGGCCCGGGAGACCCAGTACTTC. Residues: CASSETSGRARETQYF. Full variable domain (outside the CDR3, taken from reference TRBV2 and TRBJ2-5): EPEVTQTPSHQVTQMGQEVILRCVPISNHLYFYWYRQILGQKVEFLVSFYNNEISEKSEIFDDQFSVERPDGSNFTLKIRSTKLEDSAMYFCASSETSGRARETQYFGPGTRLLVL.

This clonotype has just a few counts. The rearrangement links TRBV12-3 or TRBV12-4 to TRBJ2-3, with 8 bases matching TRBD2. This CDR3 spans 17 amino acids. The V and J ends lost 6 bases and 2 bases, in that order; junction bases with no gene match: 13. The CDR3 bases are TGTGCCAGCAGCCTTGGCGGGGGGCAGTTCTTCACAGATACGCAGTATTTT. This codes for CASSLGGGQFFTDTQYF.

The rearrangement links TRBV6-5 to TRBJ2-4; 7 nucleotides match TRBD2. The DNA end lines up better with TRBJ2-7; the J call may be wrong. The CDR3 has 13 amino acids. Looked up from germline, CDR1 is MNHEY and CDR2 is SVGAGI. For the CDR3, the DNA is TGTGCCAGCCGTTCGGGAGGTGTCTACGAGCAGTACTTC. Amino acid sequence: CASRSGGVYEQYF.